This T cell receptor (beta chain) was sequenced during a study of shared clonotypes between healthy human individuals. Germline-derived CDR1 and CDR2 are SEHNR and FQNEAQ (reference sequence). Trimming took off 3 bases at V and 9 bases at J, with 12 bases between the two ends. The CDR3 extends over 13 amino acids. Libraries were prepared by immunoSEQ multiplex PCR; TCRdb keeps only in-frame clonotypes and omits some of them. Counted here are over a million clones, around 95% occurring once; the ten biggest clones make up about 1%. The V gene is TRBV7-9, the J gene TRBJ1-5; perhaps TRBD1 as D (5 bases). The sequence was collected from a man under 40 in good health. Input material: naive CD4+ T cells sorted from blood. Subset indicated: CD45RA+ positively selected. This CDR3 is CASSFGGKRPQHF. Written as DNA, the CDR3 is TGTGCCAGCAGCTTTGGGGGGAAGCGGCCCCAGCATTTT.